This T cell receptor (beta chain) was recorded in a study of CD8+CD57+ T cells in acquired aplastic anemia. As concerns this clonotype: Just one base apart from a much larger clone, this may be a read error.

CD8+CD57+ cell expansion, shown by flow cytometry, had occurred in the patients selected for sequencing. This CDR3 has 14 residues. CDR1 and CDR2 from the germline V gene are DFQATT and SNEGSKA (reference sequence). V dropped 0 bases and J dropped 11 bases, with 14 bases sitting between them. TCR beta VDJ and CDR3 profiling used genomic DNA as template. TCRdb used MiXCR to reprocess the reads, holding one entry per CDR3 protein. Of under 500,000 distinct CDR3 sequences listed, about a third were seen once; the top ten hold 0.7% to 1%. The sample comprised sorted CD4+, CD8+, or CD8+CD57+ T cells (not recorded which) from PBMCs. The sequence was collected from a human donor with aplastic anemia. The chain combines TRBV20-1 with TRBJ1-6; D is unresolved. The chain's CDR3 is CSAREGGGNPPLHF. CDR3 nucleotides: TGCAGTGCTAGAGAGGGAGGTGGAAATCCACCCCTCCACTTT.